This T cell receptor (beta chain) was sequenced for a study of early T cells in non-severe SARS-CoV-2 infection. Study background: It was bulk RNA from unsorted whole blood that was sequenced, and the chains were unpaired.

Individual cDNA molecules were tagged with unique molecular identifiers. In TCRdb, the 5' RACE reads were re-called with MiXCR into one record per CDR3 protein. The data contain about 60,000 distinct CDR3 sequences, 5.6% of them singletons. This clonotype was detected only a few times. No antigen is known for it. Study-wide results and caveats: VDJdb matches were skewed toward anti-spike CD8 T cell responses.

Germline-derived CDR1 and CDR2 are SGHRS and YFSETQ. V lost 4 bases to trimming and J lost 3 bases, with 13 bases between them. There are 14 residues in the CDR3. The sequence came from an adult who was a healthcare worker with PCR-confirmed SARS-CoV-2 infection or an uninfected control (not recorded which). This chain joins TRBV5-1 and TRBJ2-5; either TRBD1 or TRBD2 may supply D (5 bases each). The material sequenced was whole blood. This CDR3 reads CASSHFGGEETQYF. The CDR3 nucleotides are TGCGCCAGCAGCCACTTTGGGGGAGAAGAGACCCAGTACTTC.